The rows below give T cell receptor beta chains drawn from one sample of a study of beta chain features in type 1 diabetes. TCRdb's table, derived via immunoSEQ multiplex PCR, lists solely in-frame clones and lacks some. The sample contains some 300,000 clones, 7% to 9% of which appear only once. The sequenced sample consisted of central memory CD4+ T cells from blood. Every receptor here comes from a woman under 30 in good health. CDR3s include the opening cysteine and the closing phenylalanine or tryptophan. A D gene is named only where the DNA matches it firmly. Clone size is stated in some rows and not others, as once, few, many or a class when expanded.

>TRBV5-4|NA|TRBJ2-4|TRBD1
TGTGCCAGCAGCTCGAGGCAGGGACAGGCCGGCCCCCTTTATCAGTACTTC
CASSSRQGQAGPLYQYF
>TRBV11-2|NA|TRBJ2-1|NA
TGTGCCAGCAGCTTCGGCGAAAGCTCCTACAATGAGCAGTTCTTC
CASSFGESSYNEQFF
>TRBV4-3|NA|TRBJ1-2|NA
TGCGCCAGCAGCCAAGTAAGAGGGACCGCTTCTAACTATGGCTACACCTTC
CASSQVRGTASNYGYTF
>TRBV6-6|NA|TRBJ1-1|NA
TGTGCCAGCAGTTACTCGAGGAACACTGAAGCTTTCTTT
CASSYSRNTEAFF
>TRBV19|NA|TRBJ2-5|NA
TGTGCCAGTAGTATCTCGGGTGCGGAGACCCAGTACTTC
CASSISGAETQYF
>TRBV2|NA|TRBJ1-4|NA
TGTGCCAGCAGCCGAACACTTCCTCGGGACGAAAAACTGTTTTTT
CASSRTLPRDEKLFF
>TRBV4-3|NA|TRBJ2-1|NA
TGCGCCAGCAGCCGCTACAATGAGCAGTTCTTC
CASSRYNEQFF
>TRBV29-1|few|TRBJ2-6|TRBD1
TGCAGCGTCAGTGACAGGGAACACTCTGGGGCCAACGTCCTGACTTTC
CSVSDREHSGANVLTF
>TRBV5-4|few|TRBJ1-2|NA
TGTGCCAGCAGCTCGGGACGGGAGGATTTTCGAGCCTACACCTTC
CASSSGREDFRAYTF
>TRBV20-1|few|TRBJ1-1|NA
TGCAGTGCTCGGGAAGACAGTGAAGCTTTCTTT
CSAREDSEAFF
>TRBV19|many|TRBJ2-2|NA
TGTGCCAGTAGTTTTGTACCCCCGAACACCGGGGAGCTGTTTTTT
CASSFVPPNTGELFF
>TRBV6-5|few|TRBJ2-1|TRBD2
TGTGCCAGCAGGGCCCAACTAGCGCGGAATGAGCAGTTCTTC
CASRAQLARNEQFF
>TRBV5-1|NA|TRBJ1-5|NA
TGCGCCAGCAGCCTCGGACAGAATCAGCCCCAGCATTTT
CASSLGQNQPQHF
>TRBV6-5|NA|TRBJ1-2|NA
TGTGCCAGCAGCTTGACAGGTTATGAGGGCTACACCTTC
CASSLTGYEGYTF
>TRBV6-6|NA|TRBJ1-4|NA
TGTGCCAGCAGTTTAGGACAGCCGGGAGAAAAACTGTTTTTT
CASSLGQPGEKLFF
>TRBV7-2|few|TRBJ2-3|NA
TGTGCCAGCAGCTTAAAATGGCTAGCTAACACAGATACGCAGTATTTT
CASSLKWLANTDTQYF
>TRBV2|many|TRBJ1-2|NA
TGTGCCAGCAGTCCAACAGGGTTTGGTGGCTACACCTTC
CASSPTGFGGYTF
>TRBV5-4|NA|TRBJ1-2|NA
TGTGCCAGCAGCTTCATGGGTTGGGATGGCTACACCTTC
CASSFMGWDGYTF
>TRBV7-2|many|TRBJ2-2|TRBD1
TGTGCCAGCAGCCTACCAGGGGGCGCGGCCGGGGAGCTGTTTTTT
CASSLPGGAAGELFF
>TRBV7-3|few|TRBJ2-3|NA
TGTGCCAGCAGCTTATTAGGACAGAATATCGCAGATACGCAGTATTTT
CASSLLGQNIADTQYF
>TRBV6-5|many|TRBJ2-6|TRBD1
TGTGCCGGCAGGACAGGGGGCTCTGGGGCCAACGTCCTGACTTTC
CAGRTGGSGANVLTF
>TRBV27|few|TRBJ2-7|NA
TGTGCCAGCAGTTTATACGGCCAGCCCTACGAGCAGTACTTC
CASSLYGQPYEQYF
>TRBV19|few|TRBJ1-2|NA
TGTGCCAGTAACGGAAGGTGGGAGGGCTACACCTTC
CASNGRWEGYTF
>TRBV28|few|TRBJ1-1|NA
TGTGCCAGCAGTTTAGAAGCCTCCGGGACAGCTTTCTTT
CASSLEASGTAFF
>TRBV14|few|TRBJ2-2|NA
TGTGCCAGCAGCCTGTGGACGACCGGGGAGCTGTTTTTT
CASSLWTTGELFF
>TRBV5-4|NA|TRBJ2-3|TRBD1
TGTGCCAGCAGCCTGACAGGGGCGTACAGGGCAGATACGCAGTATTTT
CASSLTGAYRADTQYF
>TRBV7-2|few|TRBJ2-2|TRBD2
TGTGCCACGCGACTAGCGACCTACACCGGGGAGCTGTTTTTT
CATRLATYTGELFF
>TRBV18|NA|TRBJ1-1|NA
TGTGCCAGCTCACGTACAGGGATGAACACTGAAGCTTTCTTT
CASSRTGMNTEAFF
>TRBV28|NA|TRBJ2-5|NA
TGTGCCAGCACAAGTACCTACCTTAAAAAAAGTACCCAGTACTTC
CASTSTYLKKSTQYF
>TRBV19|NA|TRBJ1-1|NA
TGTGCCAGTAGTTTGGTCAATGTGCCCACTGAAGCTTTCTTT
CASSLVNVPTEAFF
>TRBV12-5|few|TRBJ1-1|NA
TGTGCTAGTGGTTTTACGACTCCCGAAGCTTTCTTT
CASGFTTPEAFF
>TRBV5-1|few|TRBJ1-4|TRBD1
TGCGCCAGCAGCCTACAGGGGGCCGTCAATGAAAAACTGTTTTTT
CASSLQGAVNEKLFF
>TRBV7-2|few|TRBJ2-7|TRBD1
TGTGCCAGCAGCTTGGATGGGACAGGGTCGGGCGAGCAGTACTTC
CASSLDGTGSGEQYF
>TRBV30|many|TRBJ2-7|NA
TGTGCCTGGAAAACTCCCGGGAGCTCCTACGAGCAGTACTTC
CAWKTPGSSYEQYF
>TRBV6-5|NA|TRBJ2-3|TRBD2
TGTGCCAGCAGTTACTTCCTGACTAGCGCAGATACGCAGTATTTT
CASSYFLTSADTQYF
>TRBV5-6|NA|TRBJ2-1|NA
TGTGCCAGCAGCTTGTTGAGGGAGGTATCCTACAATGAGCAGTTCTTC
CASSLLREVSYNEQFF
>TRBV6-1|few|TRBJ1-3|NA
TGTGCCAGCCGAGGGGCCGTGAACTCTGGAAACACCATATATTTT
CASRGAVNSGNTIYF
>TRBV23-1|many|TRBJ2-7|NA
TGCGCCAGCAGTCGGGGCAGTTCCTACGAGCAGTACTTC
CASSRGSSYEQYF
>TRBV7-3|NA|TRBJ1-1|NA
TGTGCCAGCAGCCCCACCCTGGGGAGGAGCACTGAAGCTTTCTTT
CASSPTLGRSTEAFF
>TRBV9|few|TRBJ2-2|NA
TGTGCCAGCAGGAGCAGGGGCACCGGGGAGCTGTTTTTT
CASRSRGTGELFF
>TRBV6-6|NA|TRBJ1-1|NA
TGTGCCAGCAGTTACTCGGTCAGCCTTAACACTGAAGCTTTCTTT
CASSYSVSLNTEAFF